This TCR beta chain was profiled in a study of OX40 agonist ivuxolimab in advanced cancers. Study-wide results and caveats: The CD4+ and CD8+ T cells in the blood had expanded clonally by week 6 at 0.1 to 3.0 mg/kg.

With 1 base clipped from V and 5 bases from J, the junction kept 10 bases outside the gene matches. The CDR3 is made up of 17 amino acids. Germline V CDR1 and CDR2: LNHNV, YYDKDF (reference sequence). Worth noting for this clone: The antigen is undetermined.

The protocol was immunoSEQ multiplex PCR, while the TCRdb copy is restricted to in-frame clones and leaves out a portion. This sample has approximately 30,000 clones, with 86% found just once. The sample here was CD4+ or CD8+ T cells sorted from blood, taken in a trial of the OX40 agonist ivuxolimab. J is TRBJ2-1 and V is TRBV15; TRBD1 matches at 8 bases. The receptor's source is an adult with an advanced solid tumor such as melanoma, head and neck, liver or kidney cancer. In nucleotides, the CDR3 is TGTGCCACCAGCAGAGTACCGCCTAGGACAGGGAACAATGAGCAGTTCTTC. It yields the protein CATSRVPPRTGNNEQFF.